What follows are 28 T cell receptor beta chains derived from one specimen sequenced in a study of blood T cells in healthy people across ages. Through a sample-barcoded 5' primer and a J-beta primer mix, a second PCR was run for roughly 7 to 12 cycles. TCRdb itself ran the 5' RACE reads through MiXCR, one entry per CDR3 protein. The top ten hold roughly 13% of the sample, which has some 900,000 distinct CDR3 sequences, about 44% seen once. Source material: blood. The receptors shown here come from a man aged 25-45 years in good health.

The chain has TRBV29-1 and TRBJ1-2, with a possible D match to TRBD1 (5 bases). The V and J ends lost 6 bases and 0 bases respectively, with 17 bases between them. Germline lookup yields CDR1 SQVTM and CDR2 ANQGSEA. The CDR3 contains 15 residues. The CDR3 reads CSVSPRLQANYGYTF. CDR3 DNA: TGCAGCGTCTCCCCCCGGCTACAGGCTAACTATGGCTACACCTTC.

The CDR3 sequence: CSALQGADYEQYF. CDR3 DNA: TGCAGCGCCCTACAGGGGGCGGACTACGAGCAGTACTTC. The V gene is TRBV29-1, the J gene TRBJ2-7, with TRBD1 matching 9 bases. This CDR3 contains 13 residues. Germline loops: CDR1 SQVTM, CDR2 ANQGSEA. V gave up 7 bases and J gave up 3 bases; unmatched junction bases: 7.

J is TRBJ2-5 and V is TRBV14; D might be TRBD2 (6 bases). The J call may be faulty, since TRBJ2-1 better matches the DNA end. The CDR3 contains 16 residues. Germline lookup yields CDR1 SGHDN and CDR2 FVKESK. The CDR3 protein is CASSHPRDSTQETQFF. CDR3 in DNA: TGTGCCAGCAGCCACCCCAGGGACTCTACTCAAGAGACCCAGTTCTTC.

The CDR3 loop is CASSGGQGTILNTEAFF. The CDR3 nucleotides are TGTGCCAGCAGTGGAGGACAGGGGACGATCTTGAACACTGAAGCTTTCTTT. The rearrangement uses TRBV5-4 and TRBJ1-1; 9 positions agree with TRBD1. J was trimmed by 0 bases and V by 5 bases; bases with no gene match: 11. The CDR3 runs to 17 residues. Germline lookup yields CDR1 SGHNT and CDR2 YYREEE (reference sequence).

This sequence joins TRBV3-1 and TRBJ2-5, with 12 positions matching TRBD2. V was clipped by 1 base and J by 0 bases; unmatched bases: 6. Germline CDR1 LGHDT, CDR2 YNNKEL (reference sequence). This CDR3 is 18 amino acids long. CDR3: CASSQVSSGGGYQETQYF. For the CDR3, the DNA is TGTGCCAGCAGCCAAGTGTCTAGCGGGGGGGGGTACCAAGAGACCCAGTACTTC.

The chain employs TRBV29-1 and TRBJ2-7; 9 nucleotides align to TRBD2. V shed 4 bases, J shed 6 bases, and the junction held 10 bases outside the gene matches. CDR3 length equals 14 residues. Germline V gene data show CDR1 as SQVTM and CDR2 as ANQGSEA. The CDR3 reads CSVAPRLAATEQYF. The CDR3 nucleotides are TGCAGCGTTGCCCCGAGACTAGCGGCGACCGAGCAGTACTTC.

This clonotype appeared a few times. The chain recombines TRBV2 with TRBJ2-3; TRBD2 matches 12 bases. Per the germline V gene, CDR1 is SNHLY and CDR2 is FYNNEI. Unmatched junction bases numbered 8, after V lost 5 bases and J lost 5 bases. CDR3 length equals 16 residues. CDR3 loop: CASSTSTSGGGDTQYF. CDR3 coding DNA: TGTGCCAGCAGTACCTCGACTAGCGGGGGAGGAGATACGCAGTATTTT.

The V gene is TRBV7-2, the J gene TRBJ1-1, with D unresolved. V gave up 8 bases and J gave up 1 base, with 11 bases separating them. This CDR3 has 13 amino acids. Germline values: CDR1 SGHTA, CDR2 FQGNSA. Here the CDR3 DNA reads TGTGCCAGCGCTCTCGGGGAGAACACTGAAGCTTTCTTT. Its protein product is CASALGENTEAFF.

This clonotype has at least ten counts. Written as DNA, the CDR3 is TGTGCCATCAGTGCGCATGAAAACTCTGGGGCCAACGTCCTGACTTTC. This translates into CAISAHENSGANVLTF. V gene TRBV10-3 combines with J gene TRBJ2-6; D gene ambiguous. Germline CDR1 and CDR2: ENHRY and SYGVKD. This CDR3 comprises 16 residues. The V and J ends lost 4 bases and 0 bases respectively, with 10 bases between them.

This clonotype appeared many times. CDR3 sequence reads: CSVERDRDGQFF. The CDR3 DNA reads TGCAGCGTTGAAAGGGACAGGGATGGGCAGTTCTTC. The chain employs TRBV29-1 and TRBJ2-1, with TRBD1 matching 9 bases. The CDR3 is 12 residues long. Per the germline V gene, CDR1 is SQVTM and CDR2 is ANQGSEA. V lost 2 bases and J lost 12; bases outside the gene matches: 5.

This clonotype was seen only a few times. V and J are TRBV14 and TRBJ2-7; D possibly corresponds to TRBD2 (5 bases). Germline V gene lookup returns CDR1 SGHDN and CDR2 FVKESK. V lost 3 bases and J lost 4, with 13 bases in between. This CDR3 spans 14 amino acids. The CDR3, as DNA: TGTGCCAGCAGCCACTACGACGGGAATTACGAGCAGTACTTC. This translates into CASSHYDGNYEQYF.

This chain uses TRBV7-9 with TRBJ1-2, with 7 nucleotides matching TRBD1. V lost 5 bases to trimming and J lost 6 bases; unmatched junction nucleotides: 6. CDR3 length equals 13 residues. CDR1 is SEHNR and CDR2 is FQNEAQ in the germline V gene (reference sequence). CDR3 DNA: TGTGCCAGCAGCCGACAGGGATTTGATGGCTACACCTTC. This sequence encodes CASSRQGFDGYTF.

Worth noting for this clonotype: With a much larger clone just one base away, this may be a read error. The rearrangement links TRBV3-1 to TRBJ2-5, with TRBD2 as a possible D gene (5 bases). Trimming took off 4 bases at V and 11 bases at J, with 11 bases between the two ends. Germline CDR1 and CDR2: LGHDT and YNNKEL (reference sequence). The CDR3 spans 11 residues. As DNA, the CDR3 is TGTGCCAGCAGCCTCCTGAGGGAGCAGTACTTC. It is translated as CASSLLREQYF.

This clonotype occurred many times. CDR3 bases: TGTGCCAGCAGTTTATACAGTTATCTTGCCTCTGGGGCCAACGTCCTGACTTTC. Protein: CASSLYSYLASGANVLTF. The chain joins TRBV27 to TRBJ2-6; D remains ambiguous. V was clipped by 1 base and J by 0 bases, with 13 bases between them. The germline CDR1 and CDR2 sequences are MNHEY and SMNVEV (reference sequence). CDR3 length: 18 amino acids.

This clonotype was counted ten times or more. The chain joins TRBV29-1 to TRBJ2-3; a weak D match, TRBD1 (6 bases). Germline CDR1 and CDR2: SQVTM and ANQGSEA. V was trimmed by 0 bases and J by 3 bases, leaving 7 bases between them. This CDR3 has 13 residues. DNA for the CDR3: TGCAGCGTTGAAGAACAGGGTACAGATACGCAGTATTTT. This sequence encodes CSVEEQGTDTQYF.

The V call is TRBV12-3 or TRBV12-4, the J call TRBJ1-1, with TRBD1 as a possible D gene (5 bases). Trimming pared 4 bases from V and 2 bases from J, leaving 11 bases between. This CDR3 is 14 amino acids long. The CDR3 bases are TGTGCCAGCAGTTGGGACGGCCGCAACACTGAAGCTTTCTTT. Translated, it gives CASSWDGRNTEAFF.

This chain links TRBV28 with TRBJ2-3; 9 nucleotides match TRBD2. Germline V CDR1 and CDR2: MDHEN, SYDVKM. The CDR3 has 15 residues. The junction had 7 bases not matched to a gene; V was cut back by 4 bases and J by 5 bases. CDR3 amino acids: CASSYPGLALDTQYF. The CDR3 nucleotides read TGTGCCAGCAGTTACCCGGGACTAGCCCTAGATACGCAGTATTTT.

The table lists this clonotype with a few counts. The V gene is TRBV3-1, the J gene TRBJ2-3, with 7 bases fitting TRBD2. Germline loops: CDR1 LGHDT, CDR2 YNNKEL (reference sequence). The CDR3 has 15 amino acids. V trimming: 4 bases; J trimming: 3 bases; junction bases outside the gene matches: 7. CDR3 loop: CASSRLRAGTDTQYF. CDR3 DNA sequence: TGTGCCAGCAGCCGATTAAGAGCGGGGACAGATACGCAGTATTTT.

The chain carries TRBV20-1 and TRBJ1-3; D might be TRBD1 (5 bases). The CDR3 loop spans 14 amino acids. Trimming shortened V by 3 bases and J by 4 bases, and 13 bases separated the two germline ends. The germline V gene encodes CDR1 DFQATT and CDR2 SNEGSKA (reference sequence). The CDR3 region has the DNA TGCAGTGCTAGGCTGACAGCTCGGGGAAACACCATATATTTT. Translating gives CSARLTARGNTIYF.

The chain carries TRBV2 and TRBJ1-6, with unresolved D. Per the germline V gene, CDR1 is SNHLY and CDR2 is FYNNEI. Trimming removed 4 bases from V and 4 bases from J, with 8 bases in between. The CDR3 contains 14 residues. CDR3 protein: CASSVEGYNSPLHF. The DNA for the CDR3 is TGTGCCAGCAGTGTGGAGGGATATAATTCACCCCTCCACTTT.

The table lists this clonotype with a few counts. V gene TRBV7-2 combines with J gene TRBJ1-6, with D possibly TRBD1 on 5 matching bases. Deletions cut 2 bases from V and 0 bases from J, with 14 bases between. Germline V gene data show CDR1 as SGHTA and CDR2 as FQGNSA. The CDR3 consists of 18 residues. For the CDR3, the DNA is TGTGCCAGCAGCTTATCTCAGGGCTACAGCTCCTATAATTCACCCCTCCACTTT. Its protein product is CASSLSQGYSSYNSPLHF.

V and J are TRBV29-1 and TRBJ2-2; D may correspond to TRBD1 or TRBD2 (6 bases each). Trimming shortened V by 5 bases and J by 0 bases, and 13 bases separated the two germline ends. Germline values: CDR1 SQVTM, CDR2 ANQGSEA. The CDR3 covers 15 residues. The DNA of the CDR3 is TGCAGCGTTCGAGGGGGGCCCTCGAACACCGGGGAGCTGTTTTTT. This translates into CSVRGGPSNTGELFF.

Only a few counts were recorded for this clonotype. J is TRBJ1-2 and V is TRBV4-3; the match to TRBD1 covers 7 bases. CDR3 length: 17 residues. Germline lookup yields CDR1 LGHNA and CDR2 YSLEER. Trimming removed 4 bases from V and 2 bases from J; junction bases left unmatched: 13. The CDR3 loop reads CASSRAGTEDLNYGYTF. The CDR3 coding sequence is TGCGCCAGCAGCCGAGCCGGGACAGAAGATTTGAACTATGGCTACACCTTC.

In this sample, this clonotype turned up a few times. V usage is TRBV6-2 or TRBV6-3 and J usage is TRBJ1-5, with D unclear. This CDR3 spans 15 amino acids. V lost 0 bases and J 7 bases, leaving 13 bases between the germline ends. Germline CDR1 and CDR2: MNHEY and SVGEGT. The CDR3 DNA reads as TGTGCCAGCAGTTACTCCGGGTCCTACAAACAGCCCCAGCATTTT. Amino acids: CASSYSGSYKQPQHF.

CDR3 bases: TGCAGTGCAAGACGTGCCAGAGGGCATGGCTACGAGCAGTACTTC. Translation gives CSARRARGHGYEQYF. The chain combines TRBV20-1 with TRBJ2-7; D possibly corresponds to TRBD2 (5 bases). The length of the CDR3 is 15 residues. CDR1 and CDR2 from the germline V gene are DFQATT and SNEGSKA (reference sequence). The ends were cut back, 6 bases at V and 3 bases at J, with 21 bases in the middle.

To note about this clonotype: This may come from a read error, since a much larger clone is one base off. The V call is TRBV20-1, the J call TRBJ2-3; 10 nucleotides agree with TRBD2. Germline lookup yields CDR1 DFQATT and CDR2 SNEGSKA (reference sequence). There are 15 residues in the CDR3. The CDR3 loop reads CGARSGGAITDTQYF. As DNA, the CDR3 is TGCGGTGCTAGAAGCGGGGGGGCAATCACAGATACGCAGTATTTT.

The gene calls are TRBV2 and TRBJ2-5, with D possibly TRBD2 on 5 matching bases. Per the germline V gene, CDR1 is SNHLY and CDR2 is FYNNEI. This CDR3 spans 15 amino acids. Trimming took off 6 bases at V and 2 bases at J, with 16 bases between the two ends. CDR3 sequence: CASRHRWGVQETQYF. The CDR3 DNA is TGTGCCAGCAGACACCGCTGGGGAGTACAAGAGACCCAGTACTTC.

The chain employs TRBV7-9 and TRBJ1-1; TRBD1 agrees at 7 bases. Germline assignment: CDR1 SEHNR and CDR2 FQNEAQ (reference sequence). This CDR3 is 15 amino acids long. V lost 1 base to trimming and J lost 0 bases; unmatched junction nucleotides: 2. Here the CDR3 reads CASSLGGQVNTEAFF. CDR3 DNA sequence: TGTGCCAGCAGCTTAGGAGGACAGGTGAACACTGAAGCTTTCTTT.